This T cell receptor (beta chain) was obtained from a study of CD8+ T cells in alopecia areata. Comments on this clone: No antigen is known for it. Gene names follow the mouse nomenclature. With the read ending 4 residues before the CDR3 end, the germline J gene is used to fill in that end.

Extracted RNA was reverse transcribed, and the resulting cDNA served as sequencing template. Only in-frame clones appear in the TCRdb table, and some are missing; sequencing was by immunoSEQ multiplex PCR. Captured here are 90,000 to 130,000 clones, none seen once; the top ten comprise about 18%. The CDR3 sequence is 14 residues long. The germline gives CDR1 FNHDT, CDR2 SITEND (reference sequence). Findings of the study overall: TCRs were shared less clearly across patients than in mice, possibly for HLA-related reasons.

This rearrangement joins TRBV19 to TRBJ2-5; 9 bases are shared with TRBD2. The TCR comes from a C3H/HeJ mouse with alopecia areata. For this strain, the MHC haplotype corresponds to H2-k. Sequencing was done on a sample of lesional skin. This chain's CDR3 is CASSTDWGSDTQYF. The CDR3 DNA, read in part, is TGTGCCAGCAGTACCGACTGGGGGTCGGAC.